The rows below give T cell receptor beta chains drawn from one sample of a study of identical twins. TCRdb called the 5' RACE reads again in MiXCR, with one record for every CDR3 protein. Of approximately 700,000 distinct CDR3 sequences listed, around 6.1% are singletons. The sequencing input was naive T cells sorted from blood. These receptors all stem from a man aged 18 to 30 in good health. The CDR3 runs from the conserved cysteine through the conserved F or W. The order of the fields is clone size, V gene, D gene, J gene, CDR3 DNA, CDR3 protein. The D gene is left open where the match is weak. The size entry is marked missing in some rows and otherwise reads once, few, many or a size class.

clone_size: many
v_call: TRBV7-9
d_call: NA
j_call: TRBJ2-3
cdr3_nt: TGTGCCAGCAGCGTCCAGTTGACCACAGATACGCAGTATTTT
cdr3_aa: CASSVQLTTDTQYF

clone_size: few
v_call: TRBV7-6
d_call: NA
j_call: TRBJ1-1
cdr3_nt: TGTGCCAGCAGCTCTTTACGCCCCCCGGACACCGGCGTAGCTTTCTTT
cdr3_aa: CASSSLRPPDTGVAFF

clone_size: few
v_call: TRBV5-1
d_call: NA
j_call: TRBJ2-3
cdr3_nt: TGCGCCAGCACCGAAATGGGGACGCCCCTAGATACGCAGTATTTT
cdr3_aa: CASTEMGTPLDTQYF

clone_size: few
v_call: TRBV7-8
d_call: TRBD2
j_call: TRBJ2-5
cdr3_nt: TGTGCCAGCAGCTCAGCGGGGATGGAGACCCAGTACTTC
cdr3_aa: CASSSAGMETQYF

clone_size: many
v_call: TRBV6-5
d_call: NA
j_call: TRBJ1-2
cdr3_nt: TGTGCCAGCAGTTCGTCCTATGGCTACACCTTC
cdr3_aa: CASSSSYGYTF

clone_size: many
v_call: TRBV20-1
d_call: NA
j_call: TRBJ2-3
cdr3_nt: TGCAGTGCTCACAGGGAAGATACGCAGTATTTT
cdr3_aa: CSAHREDTQYF

clone_size: few
v_call: TRBV20-1
d_call: NA
j_call: TRBJ2-5
cdr3_nt: TGCAGTGCCCAACTTAGGGGGAGGGAGACCCAGTACTTC
cdr3_aa: CSAQLRGRETQYF

clone_size: many
v_call: TRBV12-3/TRBV12-4
d_call: NA
j_call: TRBJ1-2
cdr3_nt: TGTGCCAGCAGACCTCCGGGACGGGAAAACTATGGCTACACCTTC
cdr3_aa: CASRPPGRENYGYTF

clone_size: NA
v_call: TRBV7-9
d_call: NA
j_call: TRBJ1-5
cdr3_nt: TGTGCCAGCAGCCCAGGACGCATGGAGCCCCAGCATTTT
cdr3_aa: CASSPGRMEPQHF

clone_size: many
v_call: TRBV12-3/TRBV12-4
d_call: TRBD1
j_call: TRBJ1-5
cdr3_nt: TGTGCCAGCAGAGACAGGGTCGGCAATCAGCCCCAGCATTTT
cdr3_aa: CASRDRVGNQPQHF

clone_size: many
v_call: TRBV5-8
d_call: NA
j_call: TRBJ2-2
cdr3_nt: TGTGCCACCGCCACGAACACCGGGGAGCTGTTTTTT
cdr3_aa: CATATNTGELFF

clone_size: NA
v_call: TRBV21-1
d_call: NA
j_call: TRBJ2-2
cdr3_nt: TGTGCCAGCAGCAAACAGGGGGCGTCCGGGACCGGGGAGCTGTTTTTT
cdr3_aa: CASSKQGASGTGELFF

clone_size: many
v_call: TRBV27
d_call: NA
j_call: TRBJ2-3
cdr3_nt: TGTGCCAGCAGTTTATCGCGGGAAATCGGCAGGGCTACCACAGATACGCAGTATTTT
cdr3_aa: CASSLSREIGRATTDTQYF

clone_size: NA
v_call: TRBV9
d_call: NA
j_call: TRBJ1-2
cdr3_nt: TGTGCCAGCAGCGAGGGGACAAGCCTGAACTATGGCTACACCTTC
cdr3_aa: CASSEGTSLNYGYTF

clone_size: NA
v_call: TRBV5-1
d_call: TRBD2
j_call: TRBJ2-2
cdr3_nt: TGCGCCAGTTTCACGCAAGCGGGAGGCCTCGGGGAGCTGTTTTTT
cdr3_aa: CASFTQAGGLGELFF

clone_size: NA
v_call: TRBV28
d_call: NA
j_call: TRBJ1-6
cdr3_nt: TGTGCCAGCAGTTTTAGGGCCCAGGGGAACTCACCCCTCCACTTT
cdr3_aa: CASSFRAQGNSPLHF

clone_size: many
v_call: TRBV10-3
d_call: NA
j_call: TRBJ1-4
cdr3_nt: TGTGCCATAAGGGACCCCGCTGCAACTAATGAAAAACTGTTTTTT
cdr3_aa: CAIRDPAATNEKLFF

clone_size: many
v_call: TRBV12-3/TRBV12-4
d_call: NA
j_call: TRBJ1-1
cdr3_nt: TGTGCCAGCAGTCCGATTGGGGCGTCTTTTTGGAACACTGAAGCTTTCTTT
cdr3_aa: CASSPIGASFWNTEAFF

clone_size: many
v_call: TRBV12-3/TRBV12-4
d_call: NA
j_call: TRBJ2-1
cdr3_nt: TGTGCCAGCAGCAACCAACAGGGTAGAGCTGAGCAGTTCTTC
cdr3_aa: CASSNQQGRAEQFF

clone_size: many
v_call: TRBV10-1
d_call: NA
j_call: TRBJ2-2
cdr3_nt: TGCGCCAGCAGTAGCGTTAACACCGGGGAGCTGTTTTTT
cdr3_aa: CASSSVNTGELFF

clone_size: few
v_call: TRBV25-1
d_call: NA
j_call: TRBJ2-2
cdr3_nt: TGTGCCAGCAGTGAAGTTGGAGGGCTAGCGAACACCGGGGAGCTGTTTTTT
cdr3_aa: CASSEVGGLANTGELFF

clone_size: many
v_call: TRBV12-3/TRBV12-4
d_call: NA
j_call: TRBJ2-1
cdr3_nt: TGTGCCAGCAGTTCAACCTTACTCCGGGGTGAGCAGTTCTTC
cdr3_aa: CASSSTLLRGEQFF

clone_size: many
v_call: TRBV5-6
d_call: NA
j_call: TRBJ1-4
cdr3_nt: TGTGCCAGCAGCCCGGACGGCGGGATTTATGAAAAACTGTTTTTT
cdr3_aa: CASSPDGGIYEKLFF

clone_size: few
v_call: TRBV20-1
d_call: NA
j_call: TRBJ2-2
cdr3_nt: TGCAGTGCTAGACCCACAGGGTTCGGGTCCACCGGGGAGCTGTTTTTT
cdr3_aa: CSARPTGFGSTGELFF

clone_size: NA
v_call: TRBV11-3
d_call: NA
j_call: TRBJ2-3
cdr3_nt: TGTGCCAGCAGCTTCACCGGGACGAATCCCTACACAGATACGCAGTATTTT
cdr3_aa: CASSFTGTNPYTDTQYF

clone_size: few
v_call: TRBV9
d_call: NA
j_call: TRBJ1-1
cdr3_nt: TGTGCCAGCAGCGCCGACGGGGTTTCTGAAGCTTTCTTT
cdr3_aa: CASSADGVSEAFF

clone_size: few
v_call: TRBV7-9
d_call: NA
j_call: TRBJ1-2
cdr3_nt: TGTGCCACCGCACTCCCGGGAGGCGCAGACTACACCTTC
cdr3_aa: CATALPGGADYTF

clone_size: many
v_call: TRBV4-2
d_call: NA
j_call: TRBJ2-5
cdr3_nt: TGTGCCAGCAGCCAAGAATTTGAGGGATCCGAGACCCAGTACTTC
cdr3_aa: CASSQEFEGSETQYF

clone_size: NA
v_call: TRBV5-6
d_call: NA
j_call: TRBJ2-3
cdr3_nt: TGTGCCAGCAGAGCGCTGGGGGACGCAGATACGCAGTATTTT
cdr3_aa: CASRALGDADTQYF

clone_size: many
v_call: TRBV5-6
d_call: NA
j_call: TRBJ2-2
cdr3_nt: TGTGCCAGCAGCTTCAGAACTAGAAGGACCGGGGAGCTGTTTTTT
cdr3_aa: CASSFRTRRTGELFF

clone_size: few
v_call: TRBV28
d_call: NA
j_call: TRBJ2-7
cdr3_nt: TGTGCCAGCGGCGACAGGCTCGAGCAGTACTTC
cdr3_aa: CASGDRLEQYF

clone_size: many
v_call: TRBV29-1
d_call: NA
j_call: TRBJ1-2
cdr3_nt: TGCAGCGTTGTTGTGGATGGCTACACCTTC
cdr3_aa: CSVVVDGYTF